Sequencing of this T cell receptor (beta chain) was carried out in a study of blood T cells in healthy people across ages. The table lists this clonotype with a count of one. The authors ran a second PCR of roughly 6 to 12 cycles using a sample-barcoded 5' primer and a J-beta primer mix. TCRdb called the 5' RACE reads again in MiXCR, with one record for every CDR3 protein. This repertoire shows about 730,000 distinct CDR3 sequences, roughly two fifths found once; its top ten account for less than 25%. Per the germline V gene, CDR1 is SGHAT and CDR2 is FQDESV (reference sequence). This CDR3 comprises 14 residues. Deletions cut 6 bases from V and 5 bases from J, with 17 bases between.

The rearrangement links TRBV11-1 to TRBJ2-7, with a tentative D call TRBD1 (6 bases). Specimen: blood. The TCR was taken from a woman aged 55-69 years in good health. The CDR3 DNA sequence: TGTGCCAGCAGGAACCAGGGGCTTAGCGACGAGCAGTACTTC. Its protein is CASRNQGLSDEQYF.